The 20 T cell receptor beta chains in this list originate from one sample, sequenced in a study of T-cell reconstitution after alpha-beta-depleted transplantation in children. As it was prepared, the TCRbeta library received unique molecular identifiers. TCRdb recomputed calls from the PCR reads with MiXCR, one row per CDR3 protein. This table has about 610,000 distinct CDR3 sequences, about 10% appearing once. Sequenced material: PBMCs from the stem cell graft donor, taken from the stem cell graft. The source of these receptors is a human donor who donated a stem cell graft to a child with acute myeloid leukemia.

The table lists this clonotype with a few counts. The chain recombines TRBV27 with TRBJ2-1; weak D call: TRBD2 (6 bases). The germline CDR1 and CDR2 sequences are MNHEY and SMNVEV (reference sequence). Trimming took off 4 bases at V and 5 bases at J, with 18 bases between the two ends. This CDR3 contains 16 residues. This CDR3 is CASSSSGGTGNNEQFF. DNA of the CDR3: TGTGCCAGCAGTTCCTCCGGGGGAACCGGAAACAATGAGCAGTTCTTC.

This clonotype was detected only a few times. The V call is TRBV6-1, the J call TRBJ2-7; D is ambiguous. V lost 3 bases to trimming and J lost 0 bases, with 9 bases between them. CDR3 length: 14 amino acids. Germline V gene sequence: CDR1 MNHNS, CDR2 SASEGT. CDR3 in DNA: TGTGCCAGCAGTGACGACTCAAGCTCCTACGAGCAGTACTTC. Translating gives CASSDDSSSYEQYF.

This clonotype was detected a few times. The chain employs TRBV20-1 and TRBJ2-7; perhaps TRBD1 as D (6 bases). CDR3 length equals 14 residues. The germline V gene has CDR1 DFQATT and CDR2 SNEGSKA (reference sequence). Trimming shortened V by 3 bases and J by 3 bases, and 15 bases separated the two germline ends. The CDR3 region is CSASDPGHFYEQYF. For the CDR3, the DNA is TGCAGTGCTAGTGACCCGGGACACTTCTACGAGCAGTACTTC.

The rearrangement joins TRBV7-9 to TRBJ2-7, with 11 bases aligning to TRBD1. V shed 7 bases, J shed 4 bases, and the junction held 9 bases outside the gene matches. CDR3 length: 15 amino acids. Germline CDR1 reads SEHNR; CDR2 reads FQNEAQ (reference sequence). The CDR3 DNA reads TGTGCCAGCACTAAAAGGGGACAGGGGGATTACGAGCAGTACTTC. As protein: CASTKRGQGDYEQYF.

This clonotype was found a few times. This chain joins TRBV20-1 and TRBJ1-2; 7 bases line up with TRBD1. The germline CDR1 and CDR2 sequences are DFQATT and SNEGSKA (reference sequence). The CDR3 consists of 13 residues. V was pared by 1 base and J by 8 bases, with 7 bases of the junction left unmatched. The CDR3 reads CSARAETGRGYTF. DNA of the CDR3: TGCAGTGCTAGAGCTGAGACAGGGCGAGGCTACACCTTC.

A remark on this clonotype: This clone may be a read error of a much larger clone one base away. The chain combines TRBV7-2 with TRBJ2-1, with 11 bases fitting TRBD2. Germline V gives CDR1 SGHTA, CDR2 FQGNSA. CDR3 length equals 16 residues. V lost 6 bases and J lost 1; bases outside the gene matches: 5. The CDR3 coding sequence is TGTGCCAGCAGGATATCTAGCGGGAGGTCCTACAATGAGCAGTTCTTC. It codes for CASRISSGRSYNEQFF.

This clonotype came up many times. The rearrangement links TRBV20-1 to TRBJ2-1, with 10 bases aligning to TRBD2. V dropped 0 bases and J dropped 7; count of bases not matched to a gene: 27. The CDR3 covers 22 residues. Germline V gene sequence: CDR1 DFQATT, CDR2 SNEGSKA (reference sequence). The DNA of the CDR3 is TGCAGTGCTAGAGATTGGTCAGTCTCTGAGCCGCTAGCGGGAGATCTTTTTAATGAGCAGTTCTTC. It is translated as CSARDWSVSEPLAGDLFNEQFF.

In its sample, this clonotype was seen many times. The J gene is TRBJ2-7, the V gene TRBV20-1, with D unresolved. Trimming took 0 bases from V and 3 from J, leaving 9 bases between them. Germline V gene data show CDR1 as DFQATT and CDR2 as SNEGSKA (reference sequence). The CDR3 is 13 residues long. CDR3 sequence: CSARDGQHYEQYF. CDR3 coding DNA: TGCAGTGCTAGAGACGGGCAGCACTACGAGCAGTACTTC.

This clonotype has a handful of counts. The CDR3 DNA reads as TGCAGTGCCGGACTTACTGGGGCCAACGTCCTGACTTTC. Amino acids: CSAGLTGANVLTF. V and J are TRBV20-1 and TRBJ2-6; weak D call: TRBD2 (5 bases). From germline, CDR1 is DFQATT and CDR2 SNEGSKA (reference sequence). CDR3 length: 13 residues. V shed 6 bases and J shed 2 bases, with 8 bases lying between them.

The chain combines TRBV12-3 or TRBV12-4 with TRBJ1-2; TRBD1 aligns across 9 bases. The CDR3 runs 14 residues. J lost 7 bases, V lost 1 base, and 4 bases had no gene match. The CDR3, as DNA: TGTGCCAGCAGTTTAGGAGGGACAGGGATTGGCTACACCTTC. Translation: CASSLGGTGIGYTF.

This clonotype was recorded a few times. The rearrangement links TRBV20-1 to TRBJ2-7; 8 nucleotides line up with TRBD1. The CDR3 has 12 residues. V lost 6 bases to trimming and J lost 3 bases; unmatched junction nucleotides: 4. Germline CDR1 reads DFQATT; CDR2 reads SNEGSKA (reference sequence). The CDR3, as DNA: TGCAGTGCCCAGGACAGGGTCTACGAGCAGTACTTC. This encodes CSAQDRVYEQYF.

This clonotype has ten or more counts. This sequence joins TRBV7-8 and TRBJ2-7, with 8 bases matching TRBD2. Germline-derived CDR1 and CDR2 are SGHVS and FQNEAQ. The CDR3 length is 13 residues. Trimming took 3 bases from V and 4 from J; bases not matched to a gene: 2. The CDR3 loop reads CASSFGGRYEQYF. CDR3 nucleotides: TGTGCCAGCAGCTTCGGCGGGAGGTACGAGCAGTACTTC.

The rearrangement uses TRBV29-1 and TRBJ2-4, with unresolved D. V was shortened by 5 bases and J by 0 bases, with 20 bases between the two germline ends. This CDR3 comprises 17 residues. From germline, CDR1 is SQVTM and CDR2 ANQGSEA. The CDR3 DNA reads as TGCAGCGTTAAAACGCTTTACCGTCCACTAGCCAAAAACATTCAGTACTTC. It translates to CSVKTLYRPLAKNIQYF.

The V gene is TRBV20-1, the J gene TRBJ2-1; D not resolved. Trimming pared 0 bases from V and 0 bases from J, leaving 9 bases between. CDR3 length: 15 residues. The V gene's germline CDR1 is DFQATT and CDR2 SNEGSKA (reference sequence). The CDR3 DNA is TGCAGTGCTAGAGATGGACCGAGCTCCTACAATGAGCAGTTCTTC. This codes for CSARDGPSSYNEQFF.

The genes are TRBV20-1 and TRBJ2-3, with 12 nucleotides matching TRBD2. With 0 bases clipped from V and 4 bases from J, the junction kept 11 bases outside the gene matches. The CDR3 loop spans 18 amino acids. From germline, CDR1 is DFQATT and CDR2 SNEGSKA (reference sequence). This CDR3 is CSARDGGWTSGNADTQYF. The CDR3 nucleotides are TGCAGTGCTAGAGACGGGGGCTGGACTAGCGGGAATGCAGATACGCAGTATTTT.

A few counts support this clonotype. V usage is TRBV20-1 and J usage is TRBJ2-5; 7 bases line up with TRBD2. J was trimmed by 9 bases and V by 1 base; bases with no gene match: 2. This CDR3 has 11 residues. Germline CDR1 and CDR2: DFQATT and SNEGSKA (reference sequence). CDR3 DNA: TGCAGTGCTAGAGGGGGACTATCCCAGTACTTC. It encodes CSARGGLSQYF.

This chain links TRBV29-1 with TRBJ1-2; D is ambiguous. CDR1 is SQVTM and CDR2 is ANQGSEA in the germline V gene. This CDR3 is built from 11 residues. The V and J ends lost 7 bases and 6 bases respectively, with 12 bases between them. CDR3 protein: CSAGRYDGYTF. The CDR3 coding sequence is TGCAGCGCTGGACGGTACGATGGCTACACCTTC. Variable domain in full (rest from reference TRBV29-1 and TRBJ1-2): SAVISQKPSRDICQRGTSLTIQCQVDSQVTMMFWYRQQPGQSLTLIATANQGSEATYESGFVIDKFPISRPNLTFSTLTVSNMSPEDSSIYLCSAGRYDGYTFGSGTRLTVV.

CDR3 nucleotide sequence: TGTGCCAGCAGTTTATGGGCAGGACTAGCGGGAAACAATGAGCAGTTCTTC. It codes for CASSLWAGLAGNNEQFF. This chain uses TRBV28 with TRBJ2-1, with 12 bases lining up with TRBD2. Trimming at V came to 0 bases and at J to 5 bases, leaving 5 bases not matched to a gene. This CDR3 has 17 amino acids. Looked up from germline, CDR1 is MDHEN and CDR2 is SYDVKM.

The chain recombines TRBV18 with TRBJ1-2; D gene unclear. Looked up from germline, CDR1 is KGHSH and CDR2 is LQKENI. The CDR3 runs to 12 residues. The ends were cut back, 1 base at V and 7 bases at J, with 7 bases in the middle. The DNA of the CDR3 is TGTGCCAGCTCACCACGCGGGCTTGGCTACACCTTC. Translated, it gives CASSPRGLGYTF.

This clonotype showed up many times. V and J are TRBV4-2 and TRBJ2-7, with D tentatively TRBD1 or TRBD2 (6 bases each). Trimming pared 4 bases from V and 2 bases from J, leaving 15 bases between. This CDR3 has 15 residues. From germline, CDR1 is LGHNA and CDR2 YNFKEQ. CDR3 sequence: CASSLRQGTPYEQYF. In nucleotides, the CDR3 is TGTGCCAGCAGCCTAAGGCAGGGGACTCCCTACGAGCAGTACTTC.